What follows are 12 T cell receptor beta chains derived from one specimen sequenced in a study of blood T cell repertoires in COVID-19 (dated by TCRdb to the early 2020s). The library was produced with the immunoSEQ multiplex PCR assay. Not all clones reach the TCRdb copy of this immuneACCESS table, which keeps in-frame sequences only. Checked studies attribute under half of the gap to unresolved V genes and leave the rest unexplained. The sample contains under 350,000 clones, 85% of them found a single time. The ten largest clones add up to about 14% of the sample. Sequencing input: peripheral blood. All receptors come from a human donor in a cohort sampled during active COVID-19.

The CDR3 DNA reads TGTGCCAGCAGCCAAGTAAGCGGTGGCTACACCTTC. Its translation: CASSQVSGGYTF. The V call is TRBV3-1 (or the pseudogene TRBV3-2), the J call TRBJ1-2, with D hard to call. Between the trimmed V and J ends, which lost 1 base and 7 bases, there was a span of 7 bases. The CDR3 is 12 residues long. Germline CDR1 and CDR2: LGHDT and YNNKEL (reference sequence).

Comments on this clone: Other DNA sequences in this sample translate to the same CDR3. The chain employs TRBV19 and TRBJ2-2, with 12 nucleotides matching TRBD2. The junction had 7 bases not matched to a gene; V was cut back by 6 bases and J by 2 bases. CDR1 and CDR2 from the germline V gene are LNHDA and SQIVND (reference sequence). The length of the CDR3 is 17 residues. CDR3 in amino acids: CASSLLAGGPNTGELFF. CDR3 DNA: TGTGCCAGTAGCCTACTAGCGGGGGGCCCCAACACCGGGGAGCTGTTTTTT.

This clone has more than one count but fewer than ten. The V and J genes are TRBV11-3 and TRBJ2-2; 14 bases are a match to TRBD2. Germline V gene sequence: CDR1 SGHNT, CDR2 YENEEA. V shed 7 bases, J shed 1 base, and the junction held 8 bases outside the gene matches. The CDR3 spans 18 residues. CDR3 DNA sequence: TGTGCCAGCACCGGATACGGGACTAGCGGGGGGAACACCGGGGAGCTGTTTTTT. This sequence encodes CASTGYGTSGGNTGELFF.

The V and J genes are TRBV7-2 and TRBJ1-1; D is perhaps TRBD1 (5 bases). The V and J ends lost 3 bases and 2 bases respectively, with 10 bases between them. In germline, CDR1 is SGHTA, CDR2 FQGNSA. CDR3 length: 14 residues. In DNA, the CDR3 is TGTGCCAGCAGCTTTGGCCAGGGCAACACTGAAGCTTTCTTT. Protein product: CASSFGQGNTEAFF.

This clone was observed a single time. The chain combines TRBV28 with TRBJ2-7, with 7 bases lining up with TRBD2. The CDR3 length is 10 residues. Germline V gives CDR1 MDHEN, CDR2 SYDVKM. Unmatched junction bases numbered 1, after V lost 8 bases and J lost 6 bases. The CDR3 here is CASGGGEQYF. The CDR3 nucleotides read TGTGCCAGCGGGGGGGGCGAGCAGTACTTC.

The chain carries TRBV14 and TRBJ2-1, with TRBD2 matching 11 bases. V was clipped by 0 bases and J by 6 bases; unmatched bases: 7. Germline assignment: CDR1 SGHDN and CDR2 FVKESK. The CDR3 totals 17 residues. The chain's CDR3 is CASSQDLGSGRANEQFF. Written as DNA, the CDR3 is TGTGCCAGCAGCCAAGATCTTGGTAGCGGGAGGGCCAATGAGCAGTTCTTC.

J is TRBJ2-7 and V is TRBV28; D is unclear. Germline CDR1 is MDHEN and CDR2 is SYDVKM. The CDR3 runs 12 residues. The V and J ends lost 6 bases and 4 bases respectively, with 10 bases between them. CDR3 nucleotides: TGTGCCAGCAGAATGGGCAGATACGAGCAGTACTTC. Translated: CASRMGRYEQYF. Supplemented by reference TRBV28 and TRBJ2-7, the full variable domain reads DVKVTQSSRYLVKRTGEKVFLECVQDMDHENMFWYRQDPGLGLRLIYFSYDVKMKEKGDIPEGYSVSREKKERFSLILESASTNQTSMYLCASRMGRYEQYFGPGTRLTVT.

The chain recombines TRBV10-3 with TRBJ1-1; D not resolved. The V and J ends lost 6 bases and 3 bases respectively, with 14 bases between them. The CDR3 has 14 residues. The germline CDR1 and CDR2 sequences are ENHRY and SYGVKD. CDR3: CAIRVREVDTEAFF. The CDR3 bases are TGTGCCATCAGGGTCCGGGAAGTTGACACTGAAGCTTTCTTT.

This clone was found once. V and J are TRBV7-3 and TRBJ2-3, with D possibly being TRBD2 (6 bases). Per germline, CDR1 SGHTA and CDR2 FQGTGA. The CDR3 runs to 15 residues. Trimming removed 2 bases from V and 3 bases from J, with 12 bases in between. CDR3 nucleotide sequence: TGTGCCAGCAGCTTAGGGGGACTGAAAACAGATACGCAGTATTTT. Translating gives CASSLGGLKTDTQYF.

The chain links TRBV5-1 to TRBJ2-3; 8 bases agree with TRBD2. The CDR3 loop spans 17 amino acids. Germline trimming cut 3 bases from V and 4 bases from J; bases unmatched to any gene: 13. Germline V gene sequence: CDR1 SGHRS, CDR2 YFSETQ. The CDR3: CASSWGNPSSGPDTQYF. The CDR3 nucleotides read TGCGCCAGCAGCTGGGGGAACCCCTCTAGCGGGCCAGATACGCAGTATTTT.

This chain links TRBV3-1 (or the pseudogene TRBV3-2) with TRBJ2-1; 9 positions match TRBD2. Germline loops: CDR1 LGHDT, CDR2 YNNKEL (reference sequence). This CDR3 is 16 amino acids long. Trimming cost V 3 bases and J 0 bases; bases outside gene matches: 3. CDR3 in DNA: TGTGCCAGCAGCCAGGTAGCGGGAGTCTCCTACAATGAGCAGTTCTTC. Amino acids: CASSQVAGVSYNEQFF.

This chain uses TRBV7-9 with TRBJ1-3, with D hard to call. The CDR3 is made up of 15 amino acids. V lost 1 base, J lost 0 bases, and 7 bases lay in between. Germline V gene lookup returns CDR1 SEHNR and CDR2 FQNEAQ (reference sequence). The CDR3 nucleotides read TGTGCCAGCAGCTTAGTGGGCGTCTCTGGAAACACCATATATTTT. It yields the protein CASSLVGVSGNTIYF.